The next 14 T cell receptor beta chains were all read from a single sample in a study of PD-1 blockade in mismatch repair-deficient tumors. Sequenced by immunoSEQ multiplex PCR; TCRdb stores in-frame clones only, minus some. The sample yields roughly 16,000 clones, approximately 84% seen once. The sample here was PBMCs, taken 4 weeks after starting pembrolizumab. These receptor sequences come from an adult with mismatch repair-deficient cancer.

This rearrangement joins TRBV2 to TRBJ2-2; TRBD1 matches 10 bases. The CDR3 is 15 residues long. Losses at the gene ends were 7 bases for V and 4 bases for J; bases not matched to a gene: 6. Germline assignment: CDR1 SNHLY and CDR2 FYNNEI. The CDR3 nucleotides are TGTGCCAGCACCAGACAGGGGGCGGGCACCGGGGAGCTGTTTTTT. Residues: CASTRQGAGTGELFF. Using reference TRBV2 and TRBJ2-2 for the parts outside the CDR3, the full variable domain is EPEVTQTPSHQVTQMGQEVILRCVPISNHLYFYWYRQILGQKVEFLVSFYNNEISEKSEIFDDQFSVERPDGSNFTLKIRSTKLEDSAMYFCASTRQGAGTGELFFGEGSRLTVL.

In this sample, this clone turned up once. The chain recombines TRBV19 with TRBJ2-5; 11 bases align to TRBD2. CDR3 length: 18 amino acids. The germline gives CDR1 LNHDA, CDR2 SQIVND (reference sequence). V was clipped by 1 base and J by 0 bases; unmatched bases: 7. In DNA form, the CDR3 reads TGTGCCAGTAGTATAGCACTAGCGGGAGCGCCCCACCAAGAGACCCAGTACTTC. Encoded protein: CASSIALAGAPHQETQYF.

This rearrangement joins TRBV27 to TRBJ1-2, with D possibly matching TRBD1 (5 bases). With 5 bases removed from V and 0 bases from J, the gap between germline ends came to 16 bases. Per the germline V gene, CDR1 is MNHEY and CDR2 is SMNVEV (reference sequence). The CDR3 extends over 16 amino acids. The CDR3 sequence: CASSPRGGITNYGYTF. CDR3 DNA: TGTGCCAGCAGTCCTCGGGGGGGTATAACTAACTATGGCTACACCTTC.

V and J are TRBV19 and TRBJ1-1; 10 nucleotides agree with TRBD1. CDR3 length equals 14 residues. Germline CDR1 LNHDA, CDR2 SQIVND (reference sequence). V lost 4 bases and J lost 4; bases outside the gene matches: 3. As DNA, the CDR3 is TGTGCCAGTAGTACCCGGACAGGGGGCACTGAAGCTTTCTTT. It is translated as CASSTRTGGTEAFF.

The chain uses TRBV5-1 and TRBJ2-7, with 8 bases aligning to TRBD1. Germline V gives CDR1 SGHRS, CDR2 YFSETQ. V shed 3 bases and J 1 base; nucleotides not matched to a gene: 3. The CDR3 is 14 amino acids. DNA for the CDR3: TGCGCCAGCAGCTACCGGGACAGGTCCTACGAGCAGTACTTC. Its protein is CASSYRDRSYEQYF.

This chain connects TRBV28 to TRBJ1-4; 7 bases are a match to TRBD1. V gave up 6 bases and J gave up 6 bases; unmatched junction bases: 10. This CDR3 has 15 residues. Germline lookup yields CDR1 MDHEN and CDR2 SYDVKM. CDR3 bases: TGTGCCAGCAGCTCCGGGGCGACAGGGTATGAAAAACTGTTTTTT. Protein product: CASSSGATGYEKLFF.

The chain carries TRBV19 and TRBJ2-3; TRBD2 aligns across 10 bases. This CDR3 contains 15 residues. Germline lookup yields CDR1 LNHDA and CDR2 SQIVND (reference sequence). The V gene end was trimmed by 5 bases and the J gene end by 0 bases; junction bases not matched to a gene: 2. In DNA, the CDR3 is TGTGCCAGTAGTTGGACTAGCGGTAGCACAGATACGCAGTATTTT. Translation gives CASSWTSGSTDTQYF.

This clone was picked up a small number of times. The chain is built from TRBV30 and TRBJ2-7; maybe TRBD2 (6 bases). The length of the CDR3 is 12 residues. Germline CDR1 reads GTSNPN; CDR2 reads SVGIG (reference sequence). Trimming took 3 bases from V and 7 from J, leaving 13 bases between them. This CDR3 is CAWSPGSWEQYF. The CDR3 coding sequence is TGTGCCTGGAGCCCCGGGAGTTGGGAGCAGTACTTC.

The CDR3 nucleotides are TGTGCCAGCAGTGAGCGGGAGGGCCGGGGCGAGCAGTACTTC. Translation gives CASSEREGRGEQYF. This chain connects TRBV7-3 to TRBJ2-7; 10 bases line up with TRBD2. The CDR3 runs 14 residues. CDR1 SGHTA and CDR2 FQGTGA come from the germline V gene. Trimming removed 6 bases from V and 6 bases from J; junction bases left unmatched: 8.

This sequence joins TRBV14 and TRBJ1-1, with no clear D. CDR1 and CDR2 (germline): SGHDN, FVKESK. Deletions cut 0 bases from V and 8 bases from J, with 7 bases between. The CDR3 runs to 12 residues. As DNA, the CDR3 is TGTGCCAGCAGCCAAGATTCCAGGGAAGCTTTCTTT. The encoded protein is CASSQDSREAFF. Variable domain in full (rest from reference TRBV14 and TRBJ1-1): EAGVTQFPSHSVIEKGQTVTLRCDPISGHDNLYWYRRVMGKEIKFLLHFVKESKQDESGMPNNRFLAERTGGTYSTLKVQPAELEDSGVYFCASSQDSREAFFGQGTRLTVV.

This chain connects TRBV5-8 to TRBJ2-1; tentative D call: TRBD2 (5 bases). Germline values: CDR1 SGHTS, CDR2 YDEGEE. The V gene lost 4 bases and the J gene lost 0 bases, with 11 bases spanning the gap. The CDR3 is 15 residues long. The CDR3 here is CASSPTTISYNEQFF. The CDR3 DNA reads TGTGCCAGCAGCCCGACTACAATCTCCTACAATGAGCAGTTCTTC. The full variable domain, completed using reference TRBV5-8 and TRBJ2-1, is EAGVTQSPTHLIKTRGQQATLRCSPISGHTSVYWYQQALGLGLQFLLWYDEGEERNRGNFPPRFSGRQFPNYSSELNVNALELEDSALYLCASSPTTISYNEQFFGPGTRLTVL.

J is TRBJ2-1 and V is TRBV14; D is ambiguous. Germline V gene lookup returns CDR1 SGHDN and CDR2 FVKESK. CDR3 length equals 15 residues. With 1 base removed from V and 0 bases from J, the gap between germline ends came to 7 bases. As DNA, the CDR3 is TGTGCCAGCAGCCAAGTACAAAGCTCCTACAATGAGCAGTTCTTC. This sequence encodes CASSQVQSSYNEQFF. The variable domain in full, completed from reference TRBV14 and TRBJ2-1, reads EAGVTQFPSHSVIEKGQTVTLRCDPISGHDNLYWYRRVMGKEIKFLLHFVKESKQDESGMPNNRFLAERTGGTYSTLKVQPAELEDSGVYFCASSQVQSSYNEQFFGPGTRLTVL.

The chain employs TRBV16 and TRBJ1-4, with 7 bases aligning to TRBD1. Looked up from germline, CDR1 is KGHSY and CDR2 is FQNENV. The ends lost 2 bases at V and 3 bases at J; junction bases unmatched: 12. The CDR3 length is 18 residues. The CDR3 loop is CASSQGFGTASANEKLFF. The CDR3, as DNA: TGTGCCAGCAGCCAAGGATTCGGGACAGCTAGTGCTAATGAAAAACTGTTTTTT. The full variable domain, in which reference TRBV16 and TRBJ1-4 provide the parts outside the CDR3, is GEEVAQTPKHLVRGEGQKAKLYCAPIKGHSYVFWYQQVLKNEFKFLISFQNENVFDETGMPKERFSAKCLPNSPCSLEIQATKLEDSAVYFCASSQGFGTASANEKLFFGSGTQLSVL.

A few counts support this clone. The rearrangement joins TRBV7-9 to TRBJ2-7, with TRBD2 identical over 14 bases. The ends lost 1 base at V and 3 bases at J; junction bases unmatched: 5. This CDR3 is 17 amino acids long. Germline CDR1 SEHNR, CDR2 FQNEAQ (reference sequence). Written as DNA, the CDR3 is TGTGCCAGCAGCTTAGGACTAGCGGGAGGGCCCGTCTACGAGCAGTACTTC. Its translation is CASSLGLAGGPVYEQYF.